The source of this T cell receptor (beta chain) is a study of blood T cell repertoires in COVID-19 (dated by TCRdb to about 2020). For the study in its entirety: The collaborator samples originated in the United States, Italy and Spain and spanned the acute and convalescent phases of COVID-19. The samples were drawn from two sources: the first 160 participants of the ongoing ImmuneRACE study, and approximately 1,300 subjects contributed by 6 global collaborators. The material from the prospective study consisted of cDNA or gDNA derived from T cells, B-cell-depleted T cells, or PBMCs. The repertoires were made available in a free public database intended to serve as a resource for research on the immune response to SARS-CoV-2. Where available, HLA class I and class II types were obtained from metadata supplied by the sample provider rather than from assay-based typing. Deeply sampled blood TCRbeta repertoires from subjects exposed to, actively infected with, or recovered from COVID-19 were included in the dataset. The sample metadata nearly always contained a de-identified subject ID, COVID-19 status, age in years and sex. General conclusions and limits of the study: The amount of clinical and demographic metadata varied by source and participant and was provided uncurated.

About this clone: No antigen is known for it. No much larger clonotype is one base removed from it; base qualities were not supplied.

From the cysteine up to the phenylalanine, the CDR3 has a length of 14 residues. Solely the CDR3 DNA is kept, with 42 bases framed from the first base. CDR1 is given as SGHAT and CDR2 as FQNNGV, both from the germline V gene. Relative to germline, V is 2 bases shorter and J is 6 bases shorter, with 12 bases between their ends. TCRbeta CDR3 regions were amplified from genomic DNA by means of the immunoSEQ Assay, a bias-controlled multiplex PCR. The authors processed their data as follows. The number of nucleated cells in each sample was estimated from the amplification of reference gene primers within the assay. To quantify the absolute abundance of each unique TCRbeta CDR3 rearrangement, sequence reads were collapsed and filtered. Productive Simpson clonality was computed per sample as the square root of Simpson's diversity index over productive rearrangements. Sourced from immuneACCESS, this table was stored by TCRdb with only in-frame sequences that have V and J called. A share of the clones is absent; for the studies checked, an unresolved V gene accounts for under half, and the remainder has no known explanation. V and J calls plus clone size are reproduced from that table; the DNA served to infer D and trimming. The sample table lists over 250,000 clones, around 89% of them with a count of one. 2% to 3% of the sample is in the top ten clones.

Enrolling through a virtual design, the prospective study's participants ranged in age from roughly 18 to 90 years and lived across around 25 United States geographic areas. To assign participants to cohorts, the prospective study relied on clinical history that participants themselves reported in a screening survey and a study questionnaire. Recovered participants in ImmuneRACE Cohort 3 were defined as having two consecutive negative NP/OP PCR tests, clearance from a healthcare professional, or resolution of symptoms. In the prospective study, mobile phlebotomists collected whole blood, serum and a nasopharyngeal or oropharyngeal swab from each participant. Prospective study participants could optionally give additional blood draws and questionnaires over a roughly two-month period. Prospective study blood samples were shipped either frozen or at room temperature before DNA extraction.

The chain was built from TRBV11-2 and TRBJ2-3; the D segment could be TRBD2, given 5 matching bases. The sequence came from a woman between 18 and 30 years old who had recovered from COVID-19. The material sequenced was PBMCs or T cells enriched from blood (not recorded which). The CDR3 protein: CASSLKLAGDTQYF. Here is the DNA: TGTGCCAGCAGCTTAAAGCTAGCTGGCGATACGCAGTATTTT.